This T cell receptor beta chain originates from a study of cytomegalovirus exposure and HLA in healthy donors. Study-level information: Caucasian-associated ancestry cluster membership applied to 75% to 85% of 300 to 450 genotyped donors.

Healthy donors of bone marrow made up the group. Study-wide results and limits: Solely CMV serostatus was available to characterize immune exposure. Later analysis revealed greater clonal expansion in HLA-associated TCR beta chains than in equally common others.

A multiplex PCR was run with 60 Vbeta primers and 13 Jbeta primers. This table comes from immunoSEQ multiplex PCR, and its TCRdb copy is limited to in-frame clones, with some not included. There are about 150,000 clones in the sample; more than 60% occur only once, and less than 15% lies in the top ten. With V trimmed by 1 base and J by 4 bases, 4 bases remained unmatched. Germline V gives CDR1 SGHVS, CDR2 FNYEAQ. The CDR3 has 16 amino acids. As concerns this clone: Its antigen is currently unknown.

Sequencing was carried out using PBMCs. The clonotype was recovered from a man aged 35 to 55 in good health and CMV-seropositive. The chain carries TRBV7-6 and TRBJ2-1, with TRBD2 matching over 10 bases. CDR3 bases: TGTGCCAGCAGCTTAGGGCCGGGACTAGCGTACAATGAGCAGTTCTTC. Protein product: CASSLGPGLAYNEQFF.